This TCR beta chain was obtained from a study of blood T cell repertoires in COVID-19. Study-level background: From the United States, Italy and Spain came samples of acute and convalescent COVID-19. Sources were T cells, B-cell-depleted T cells, or PBMCs; the material itself was cDNA or gDNA.

Germline V gives CDR1 LNHDA, CDR2 SQIVND (reference sequence). Trimming cost V 3 bases and J 2 bases; bases outside gene matches: 7. The CDR3 covers 15 residues. The authors' processing: Researchers report that nucleated cell counts were estimated from reference gene primer amplification. The repertoire was sequenced with immunoSEQ multiplex PCR; TCRdb's copy has only in-frame clones and lacks some. The D gene and trimming were derived from the DNA, and the V and J assignments and clone size from that table. The top ten clones hold more than 0.25% of a sample with about 670,000 clones, more than 80% of them seen once.

Sequencing was carried out using peripheral blood. The V call is TRBV19, the J call TRBJ2-7; 7 bases align to TRBD1. The sequence was collected from a woman aged 18-35 years with acute or convalescent COVID-19. The CDR3 here is CASSMYRGGAYEQYF. DNA of the CDR3: TGTGCCAGTAGTATGTACAGGGGTGGAGCCTACGAGCAGTACTTC.